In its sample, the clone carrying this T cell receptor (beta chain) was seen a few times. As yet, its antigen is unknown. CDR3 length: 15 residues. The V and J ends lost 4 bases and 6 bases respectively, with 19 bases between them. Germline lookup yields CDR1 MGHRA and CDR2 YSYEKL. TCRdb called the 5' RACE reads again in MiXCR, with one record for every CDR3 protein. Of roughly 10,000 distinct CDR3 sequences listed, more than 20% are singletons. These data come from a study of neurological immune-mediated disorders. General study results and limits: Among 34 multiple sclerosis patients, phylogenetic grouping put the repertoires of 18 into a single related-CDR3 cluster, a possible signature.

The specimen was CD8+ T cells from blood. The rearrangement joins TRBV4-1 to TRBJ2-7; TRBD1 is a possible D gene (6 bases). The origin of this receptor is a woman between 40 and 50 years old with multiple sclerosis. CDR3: CASSPQGPGVSEQYF. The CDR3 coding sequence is TGCGCCAGCAGCCCACAGGGCCCTGGAGTAAGCGAGCAGTACTTC.